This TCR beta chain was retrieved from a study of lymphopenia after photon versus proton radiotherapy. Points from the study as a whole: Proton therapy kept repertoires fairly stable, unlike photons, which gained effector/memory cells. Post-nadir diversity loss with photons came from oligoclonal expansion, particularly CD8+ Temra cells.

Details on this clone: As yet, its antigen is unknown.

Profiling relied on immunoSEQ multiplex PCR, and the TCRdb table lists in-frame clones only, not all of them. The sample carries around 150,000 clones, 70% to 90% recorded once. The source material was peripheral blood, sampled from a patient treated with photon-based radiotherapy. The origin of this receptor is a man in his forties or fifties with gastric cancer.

CDR3 protein: CASSLTQMSSYEQYF. The CDR3 DNA sequence: TGTGCCAGCAGTTTAACCCAGATGAGCTCCTACGAGCAGTACTTC. This sequence joins TRBV27 and TRBJ2-7; D ambiguous. CDR1 is MNHEY and CDR2 is SMNVEV in the germline V gene (reference sequence). This CDR3 comprises 15 residues. V was pared by 2 bases and J by 0 bases, with 11 bases between.